The rows below give T cell receptor beta chains drawn from one sample of a study of regulatory T cells in long-lasting Graves disease. From the multiplex PCR reads, TCRdb called clonotypes with MiXCR, one entry per CDR3 protein. This repertoire shows about 540,000 distinct CDR3 sequences, approximately 15% found once; its top ten account for more than 8.5%. The data were also submitted as part of a second study, on T cells in Graves' hyperthyroidism and ophthalmopathy.

Sequencing was performed on peripheral blood mononuclear cells (PBMCs), taken at new diagnosis, from a patient treated with antithyroid drugs. The receptors shown here come from a man between 25 and 39 years old with Graves disease. Each CDR3 is given with its conserved first and last residue. D genes are given only for firm matches. Size tells how often a clone was seen (once, few, many) or the class of an expanded clone, and some rows leave it out.

>-|many|TRBJ1-5|TRBV12-3/TRBV12-4
CASSLGRNQPQHF
TGTGCCAGCAGTTTAGGGCGGAATCAGCCCCAGCATTTT
>-|many|TRBJ2-5|TRBV7-8
CASSLGTIKGETQYF
TGTGCCAGCAGCTTAGGGACTATCAAGGGAGAGACCCAGTACTTC
>-|few|TRBJ2-1|TRBV6-5
CASSYAPGNEQFF
TGTGCCAGCAGTTACGCCCCCGGTAATGAGCAGTTCTTC
>-|many|TRBJ2-3|TRBV4-2
CASSQDWSGRGSTDTQYF
TGTGCCAGCAGCCAAGATTGGTCCGGCAGGGGTAGCACAGATACGCAGTATTTT
>-|many|TRBJ2-7|TRBV28
CASRDTFYEQYF
TGTGCCAGCAGGGACACCTTTTACGAGCAGTACTTC
>-|many|TRBJ1-5|TRBV12-3/TRBV12-4
CASSLWYPTHSNQPQHF
TGTGCCAGCAGTTTGTGGTACCCTACCCACTCCAATCAGCCCCAGCATTTT
>TRBD2|many|TRBJ2-7|TRBV6-1
CASKGTSAKEYF
TGTGCCAGCAAGGGGACTAGCGCTAAGGAGTACTTC
>TRBD2|few|TRBJ2-2|TRBV7-6
CASSLGLGLAGRETGELFF
TGTGCCAGCAGCTTGGGCCTCGGACTAGCGGGAAGAGAGACCGGGGAGCTGTTTTTT
>TRBD2|many|TRBJ2-7|TRBV18
CASSPGLAGGYEQYF
TGTGCCAGCAGCCCGGGACTAGCGGGAGGGTACGAGCAGTACTTC
>-|-|TRBJ2-3|TRBV19
CASSPERSTDTQYF
TGTGCCAGTAGTCCAGAACGCTCTACAGATACGCAGTATTTT
>-|many|TRBJ1-1|TRBV6-2/TRBV6-3
CASSYGKNTEAFF
TGTGCCAGCAGTTATGGGAAGAACACTGAAGCTTTCTTT
>TRBD2|many|TRBJ2-1|TRBV9
CASSTRRAGVGYNEQFF
TGTGCCAGCAGCACCCGTCGCGCGGGAGTAGGATACAATGAGCAGTTCTTC
>TRBD2|-|TRBJ2-1|TRBV13
CASSPAGFSGSNNEQFF
TGTGCCAGCAGCCCGGCGGGATTCAGCGGGAGTAACAATGAGCAGTTCTTC
>TRBD1|many|TRBJ1-4|TRBV12-3/TRBV12-4
CASSLGTDHEKLFF
TGTGCCAGCAGTTTGGGGACAGATCATGAAAAACTGTTTTTT
>-|few|TRBJ2-5|TRBV7-3
CASSLLASPQETQYF
TGTGCCAGCAGCTTATTGGCCAGTCCTCAAGAGACCCAGTACTTC
>TRBD1|-|TRBJ1-3|TRBV3-1
CASSQTGRSGNTIYF
TGTGCCAGCAGCCAGACAGGGCGCTCTGGAAACACCATATATTTT
>TRBD1|-|TRBJ1-4|TRBV25-1
CASSVGQVTNEKLFF
TGTGCCAGCAGTGTGGGACAGGTCACTAATGAAAAACTGTTTTTT
>TRBD1|-|TRBJ1-2|TRBV12-3/TRBV12-4
CASSLGQGIWGYTF
TGTGCCAGCAGTTTGGGACAGGGGATTTGGGGCTACACCTTC
>-|many|TRBJ2-2|TRBV2
CASIQEWRTGELFF
TGTGCCAGCATCCAGGAATGGCGGACCGGGGAGCTGTTTTTT
>-|few|TRBJ1-1|TRBV29-1
CSVADTNTEAFF
TGCAGCGTTGCCGACACTAACACTGAAGCTTTCTTT
>TRBD1|many|TRBJ1-1|TRBV28
CASTLPGGGEAFF
TGTGCCAGCACTTTGCCAGGGGGGGGCGAGGCTTTCTTT
>TRBD2|many|TRBJ2-1|TRBV20-1
CSATIGLAGGNEQFF
TGCAGTGCTACGATCGGACTAGCGGGAGGAAATGAGCAGTTCTTC
>-|-|TRBJ2-1|TRBV6-1
CASSGLSGNEQFF
TGTGCCAGCAGCGGCCTGTCTGGCAATGAGCAGTTCTTC
>-|few|TRBJ1-3|TRBV30
CAWGFLYSGNTIYF
TGTGCCTGGGGGTTCCTCTACTCTGGAAACACCATATATTTT
>TRBD1|few|TRBJ1-2|TRBV4-1
CASSQEGRDRGRGYTF
TGCGCCAGCAGCCAAGAAGGCCGGGACAGGGGACGGGGCTACACCTTC
>TRBD2|many|TRBJ2-7|TRBV12-3/TRBV12-4
CASSSGTSFVEQYF
TGTGCCAGCAGTTCCGGGACTAGTTTTGTCGAGCAGTACTTC
>-|few|TRBJ2-2|TRBV5-1
CASSLRGGQNTGELFF
TGCGCCAGCAGCCTACGGGGAGGACAGAACACCGGGGAGCTGTTTTTT
>-|many|TRBJ2-3|TRBV12-3/TRBV12-4
CASSLGAGPGDTQYF
TGTGCCAGCAGTTTAGGAGCAGGGCCGGGAGATACGCAGTATTTT
>-|-|TRBJ2-4|TRBV6-1
CASSEGYRQLAKNIQYF
TGTGCCAGCAGTGAAGGGTACAGACAACTAGCCAAAAACATTCAGTACTTC
>-|many|TRBJ2-7|TRBV7-2
CASSSRLFHYEQYF
TGTGCCAGCAGCTCCCGACTGTTCCACTACGAGCAGTACTTC
>-|-|TRBJ1-1|TRBV7-9
CASSLEGGRWTEAFF
TGTGCCAGCAGCTTAGAGGGGGGCAGGTGGACTGAAGCTTTCTTT
>-|many|TRBJ2-3|TRBV5-1
CASSLEQAARTDTQYF
TGCGCCAGCAGCTTGGAACAGGCCGCTCGCACAGATACGCAGTATTTT
>-|many|TRBJ1-5|TRBV2
CASSRSAQQPQHF
TGTGCCAGCAGCAGGTCTGCTCAGCAGCCCCAGCATTTT
>-|many|TRBJ2-5|TRBV24-1
CATSDGHRVFGETQYF
TGTGCCACCAGTGATGGGCACAGGGTCTTCGGAGAGACCCAGTACTTC
>TRBD2|many|TRBJ2-3|TRBV2
CASTSGRGADTQYF
TGTGCCAGCACTAGCGGGCGAGGCGCAGATACGCAGTATTTT
>-|-|TRBJ1-1|TRBV5-1
CASSLGPLNTEAFF
TGCGCCAGCAGCTTGGGTCCCCTCAATACTGAAGCTTTCTTT
>TRBD1|many|TRBJ1-1|TRBV11-1
CASSYRDRNTEAFF
TGTGCCAGCAGCTACCGGGACAGAAACACTGAAGCTTTCTTT
>TRBD1|many|TRBJ1-1|TRBV12-3/TRBV12-4
CASGRTGNTEAFF
TGTGCCAGCGGAAGGACAGGCAACACTGAAGCTTTCTTT
>-|many|TRBJ1-2|TRBV7-9
CASSFPLLNYGYTF
TGTGCCAGCAGCTTCCCCCTTCTGAACTATGGCTACACCTTC
>-|-|TRBJ2-1|TRBV28
CAGSPPRGNEQFF
TGTGCCGGCAGTCCCCCACGGGGCAATGAGCAGTTCTTC
>TRBD1|-|TRBJ2-5|TRBV5-1
CASSWGQGVQETQYF
TGCGCCAGCAGCTGGGGACAGGGGGTTCAAGAGACCCAGTACTTC
>-|many|TRBJ2-1|TRBV28
CASSGVGDEQFF
TGTGCCAGCAGCGGAGTGGGGGATGAGCAGTTCTTC
>TRBD2|-|TRBJ2-1|TRBV4-2
CASSQDLSSGPFDEQFF
TGTGCCAGCAGCCAAGATTTGTCTAGCGGTCCTTTCGATGAGCAGTTCTTC
>-|many|TRBJ2-5|TRBV28
CASSPRGGAGETQYF
TGTGCCAGCAGCCCCAGAGGGGGGGCGGGGGAGACCCAGTACTTC
>-|many|TRBJ1-3|TRBV18
CASSPGPRNTIYF
TGTGCCAGCTCACCAGGGCCGAGAAACACCATATATTTT
>-|many|TRBJ1-5|TRBV12-3/TRBV12-4
CASSFGGSNQPQHF
TGTGCCAGCAGCTTCGGCGGGAGCAATCAGCCCCAGCATTTT
>-|many|TRBJ1-4|TRBV27
CASSLVEKLFF
TGTGCCAGCAGTTTGGTTGAAAAACTGTTTTTT
>-|many|TRBJ2-4|TRBV7-2
CASSLPPAAKNIQYF
TGTGCCAGCAGCTTACCCCCTGCGGCCAAAAACATTCAGTACTTC
>-|many|TRBJ2-1|TRBV10-3
CAIGLEGEQFF
TGTGCCATCGGGCTAGAAGGGGAGCAGTTCTTC
>-|many|TRBJ2-5|TRBV6-1
CASSAKQQGVPETQYF
TGTGCCAGCAGTGCTAAACAACAGGGAGTCCCAGAGACCCAGTACTTC
>TRBD1|many|TRBJ2-7|TRBV12-3/TRBV12-4
CASSPGQGLSSEQYF
TGTGCCAGCAGCCCAGGACAGGGCCTTAGTTCCGAGCAGTACTTC
>TRBD1|-|TRBJ2-7|TRBV4-1
CASSKQTGGYEQYF
TGCGCCAGCAGCAAACAGACAGGGGGATACGAGCAGTACTTC
>-|many|TRBJ1-5|TRBV10-3
CAISEPNQPQHF
TGTGCCATCAGTGAGCCGAATCAGCCCCAGCATTTT
>-|once|TRBJ2-2|TRBV9
CASSPPLQYTGELFF
TGCGCCAGCAGCCCGCCTTTACAGTACACCGGGGAGCTGTTTTTT
>-|many|TRBJ2-3|TRBV2
CASKNRTGSDTQYF
TGTGCCAGCAAAAATAGAACTGGCTCAGATACGCAGTATTTT
>TRBD1|few|TRBJ1-5|TRBV6-2/TRBV6-3
CASSLGGRDSKERPQHF
TGTGCCAGCAGCCTAGGGGGTCGGGACAGCAAAGAACGGCCCCAGCATTTT
>-|many|TRBJ1-1|TRBV2
CASSEVADTEAFF
TGTGCCAGCAGTGAAGTCGCAGACACTGAAGCTTTCTTT
>-|-|TRBJ1-2|TRBV5-1
CASSGQDTYGYTF
TGCGCCAGCAGCGGTCAGGACACCTATGGCTACACCTTC